One sample yielded the 28 T cell receptor beta chains listed below, sequenced in a study of blood T cell repertoires in COVID-19. Using immunoSEQ multiplex PCR, the repertoire was profiled, and TCRdb retains in-frame clones only, with some absent. This table has some 200,000 clones, around 83% appearing once. The source material was peripheral blood. These TCRs come from a woman aged 40 to 50 with acute or convalescent COVID-19.

The V and J genes are TRBV19 and TRBJ2-1; TRBD2 aligns across 12 bases. This CDR3 has 15 residues. The ends lost 7 bases at V and 8 bases at J; junction bases unmatched: 9. Germline-derived CDR1 and CDR2 are LNHDA and SQIVND (reference sequence). The CDR3 coding sequence is TGTGCCAGTACCCGCGGACTAGCGGGACAAGATGAGCAGTTCTTC. The encoded protein is CASTRGLAGQDEQFF. Based on the CDR3 plus reference TRBV19 and TRBJ2-1, the full variable domain is DGGITQSPKYLFRKEGQNVTLSCEQNLNHDAMYWYRQDPGQGLRLIYYSQIVNDFQKGDIAEGYSVSREKKESFPLTVTSAQKNPTAFYLCASTRGLAGQDEQFFGPGTRLTVL.

The CDR3 protein is CASAVSGDYGYTF. The CDR3 bases are TGTGCCAGCGCGGTCTCGGGGGACTATGGCTACACCTTC. The chain employs TRBV5-5 and TRBJ1-2; D is perhaps TRBD1 (5 bases). The germline V and J ends were trimmed by 7 bases and 3 bases, with 13 bases remaining between them. This CDR3 is built from 13 residues. Germline V gene lookup returns CDR1 SGHKS and CDR2 YYEKEE (reference sequence).

This sequence joins TRBV6-1 and TRBJ2-1, with D maybe TRBD1 (5 bases). CDR3 length: 15 residues. Germline lookup yields CDR1 MNHNS and CDR2 SASEGT. The V end lost 3 bases, the J end lost 3 bases, and 12 bases lay between the germline ends. The CDR3 loop is CASSEGQTLYNEQFF. In nucleotides, the CDR3 is TGTGCCAGCAGTGAGGGGCAGACCCTCTACAATGAGCAGTTCTTC.

V usage is TRBV3-1 (or the pseudogene TRBV3-2) and J usage is TRBJ1-2; the D gene is possibly TRBD1 (5 bases). Between the trimmed V and J ends, which lost 5 bases and 7 bases, there was a span of 14 bases. The CDR3 runs to 13 residues. Germline loops: CDR1 LGHDT, CDR2 YNNKEL (reference sequence). As DNA, the CDR3 is TGTGCCAGCAGCTCCGGGGGGACTGGTGGCTACACCTTC. It is translated as CASSSGGTGGYTF.

This clone has a handful of counts. The chain is built from TRBV5-1 and TRBJ2-2; the D gene is possibly TRBD2 (5 bases). Germline CDR1 and CDR2: SGHRS and YFSETQ. Trimming cost V 4 bases and J 7 bases, with 17 bases left between them. This CDR3 has 15 residues. CDR3: CASSPQLDFGGELFF. The CDR3 coding sequence is TGCGCCAGCAGCCCCCAACTGGACTTCGGCGGGGAGCTGTTTTTT.

As DNA, the CDR3 is TGTGCCACCAGTGAAACGGGACAGGGAACCGGGGAGCTGTTTTTT. The encoded protein is CATSETGQGTGELFF. The V gene is TRBV24-1, the J gene TRBJ2-2; the match to TRBD1 covers 9 bases. Germline CDR1 is KGHDR and CDR2 is SFDVKD. Trimming removed 4 bases from V and 5 bases from J; junction bases left unmatched: 4. The CDR3 consists of 15 residues.

CDR3 sequence reads: CASSQTGKLNTEAFF. The DNA of the CDR3 is TGTGCCAGCTCACAGACGGGTAAGCTGAACACTGAAGCTTTCTTT. The V gene is TRBV18, the J gene TRBJ1-1, with D hard to call. The germline gives CDR1 KGHSH, CDR2 LQKENI. The CDR3 consists of 15 residues. V was shortened by 4 bases and J by 0 bases, with 12 bases between the two germline ends.

The chain uses TRBV28 and TRBJ1-5, with D perhaps TRBD1 (5 bases). The CDR3 consists of 14 residues. Germline values: CDR1 MDHEN, CDR2 SYDVKM. Trimming took 1 base from V and 7 from J, leaving 11 bases between them. In DNA form, the CDR3 reads TGTGCCAGCAGTTTATACGCGGCAGGGCAGCCCCAGCATTTT. Translated, it gives CASSLYAAGQPQHF.

The chain is built from TRBV6-2 or TRBV6-3 and TRBJ2-1, with D tentatively TRBD2 (5 bases). Per the germline V gene, CDR1 is MNHEY and CDR2 is SVGEGT. V gave up 5 bases and J gave up 3 bases, with 11 bases separating them. CDR3 length equals 14 residues. CDR3 DNA sequence: TGTGCCAGCAGTGCGCGAGGAGGCTACAATGAGCAGTTCTTC. Translated, it gives CASSARGGYNEQFF.

The chain has TRBV19 and TRBJ1-5; 10 nucleotides match TRBD1. Unmatched junction bases numbered 14, after V lost 4 bases and J lost 2 bases. This CDR3 is 19 amino acids long. Germline assignment: CDR1 LNHDA and CDR2 SQIVND (reference sequence). For the CDR3, the DNA is TGTGCCAGTAGTACAGAAACCGGGACAGGGGTCTATGGCAATCAGCCCCAGCATTTT. Its protein is CASSTETGTGVYGNQPQHF.

This rearrangement joins TRBV14 to TRBJ2-5, with 10 positions matching TRBD2. The ends lost 4 bases at V and 1 base at J; junction bases unmatched: 6. CDR3 length: 16 amino acids. The germline V gene encodes CDR1 SGHDN and CDR2 FVKESK. CDR3 protein: CASSPVAGGIQETQYF. As DNA, the CDR3 is TGTGCCAGCAGCCCAGTAGCGGGAGGAATCCAAGAGACCCAGTACTTC.

This chain links TRBV12-3 or TRBV12-4 with TRBJ2-7, with TRBD1 as a possible D gene (5 bases). This CDR3 spans 13 amino acids. V was cut by 6 bases and J by 2 bases, with 11 bases left in between. CDR3 coding DNA: TGTGCCAGCAGGCCGACAGCCGCCTACGAGCAGTACTTC. It translates to CASRPTAAYEQYF.

The CDR3 sequence is CASSLEWSEQFF. The CDR3 DNA follows: TGTGCCAGCAGTTTAGAGTGGAGTGAGCAGTTCTTC. The chain couples TRBV12-3 or TRBV12-4 to TRBJ2-1; D is undetermined. This CDR3 spans 12 amino acids. V gave up 1 base and J gave up 9 bases, with 7 bases separating them.

The V gene is TRBV6-4, the J gene TRBJ1-5; TRBD1 matches 7 bases. V was pared by 0 bases and J by 5 bases, with 7 bases of the junction left unmatched. The CDR3 has 16 residues. The germline gives CDR1 MRHNA, CDR2 SNTAGT. The DNA for the CDR3 is TGTGCCAGCAGTGACTCGATGGGGGACAGAGATCAGCCCCAGCATTTT. Encoded protein: CASSDSMGDRDQPQHF.

A single count supports this clone. V and J are TRBV2 and TRBJ1-1; 7 bases are a match to TRBD1. Per germline, CDR1 SNHLY and CDR2 FYNNEI. The CDR3 is 14 residues long. Losses at the gene ends were 2 bases for V and 4 bases for J; bases not matched to a gene: 4. CDR3 loop: CASSESGGITEAFF. The DNA of the CDR3 is TGTGCCAGCAGTGAATCAGGGGGTATCACTGAAGCTTTCTTT.

The gene calls are TRBV7-2 and TRBJ1-3; D is unresolved. The CDR3 loop spans 15 amino acids. V was cut by 1 base and J by 7 bases, with 14 bases left in between. Germline CDR1 SGHTA, CDR2 FQGNSA. CDR3 region: CASSLGTAGGNTIYF. CDR3 nucleotide sequence: TGTGCCAGCAGCTTAGGGACCGCGGGAGGGAACACCATATATTTT.

The rearrangement links TRBV4-1 to TRBJ2-7; TRBD1 matches at 9 bases. Germline loops: CDR1 MGHRA, CDR2 YSYEKL. V lost 3 bases to trimming and J lost 4 bases; unmatched junction nucleotides: 13. The CDR3 spans 17 residues. CDR3 in DNA: TGCGCCAGCAGCCAGGGCTCGTGGGAACAGGGGGCGTACGAGCAGTACTTC. As protein: CASSQGSWEQGAYEQYF.

This chain connects TRBV5-1 to TRBJ2-7; D gene uncertain. This CDR3 region has 13 residues. The germline gives CDR1 SGHRS, CDR2 YFSETQ. V lost 0 bases and J 6 bases, leaving 10 bases between the germline ends. For the CDR3, the DNA is TGCGCCAGCAGCTTGGGGTCCGCGGTCGAGCAGTACTTC. This translates into CASSLGSAVEQYF.

The chain employs TRBV7-8 and TRBJ2-7, with TRBD2 matching 8 bases. The CDR3 length is 14 residues. V lost 0 bases and J lost 7; bases outside the gene matches: 5. Per the germline V gene, CDR1 is SGHVS and CDR2 is FQNEAQ. For the CDR3, the DNA is TGTGCCAGCAGCTTAGCGGGACTAGTTCAGGAGCAGTACTTC. As protein: CASSLAGLVQEQYF. Using reference TRBV7-8 and TRBJ2-7 for the parts outside the CDR3, the full variable domain is GAGVSQSPRYKVAKRGQDVALRCDPISGHVSLFWYQQALGQGPEFLTYFQNEAQLDKSGLPSDRFFAERPEGSVSTLKIQRTQQEDSAVYLCASSLAGLVQEQYFGPGTRLTVT.

This chain connects TRBV6-1 to TRBJ1-2; possibly TRBD1 for D (6 bases). The V gene lost 6 bases and the J gene lost 3 bases, with 17 bases spanning the gap. This CDR3 comprises 15 residues. Germline values: CDR1 MNHNS, CDR2 SASEGT. In nucleotides, the CDR3 is TGTGCCAGCAGATATTCCCAGGGGAGGGACTATGGCTACACCTTC. This gives the protein CASRYSQGRDYGYTF.

The CDR3 sequence is CASSPHETISYEQYF. Written as DNA, the CDR3 is TGTGCCAGCAGCCCTCATGAGACAATTTCCTACGAGCAGTACTTC. The chain employs TRBV7-2 and TRBJ2-7; D unclear. Trimming cost V 5 bases and J 1 base, with 15 bases left between them. The CDR3 totals 15 residues. Germline V gene sequence: CDR1 SGHTA, CDR2 FQGNSA.

This chain uses TRBV18 with TRBJ2-7; 10 bases fit TRBD2. The CDR3 runs 17 residues. Germline loops: CDR1 KGHSH, CDR2 LQKENI. Unmatched junction bases numbered 8, after V lost 2 bases and J lost 1 base. The CDR3 coding sequence is TGTGCCAGCTCACCAATCATTGGGACTAGCGAATCCTACGAGCAGTACTTC. Residues: CASSPIIGTSESYEQYF.

The chain employs TRBV5-1 and TRBJ1-6; the match to TRBD1 covers 7 bases. From germline, CDR1 is SGHRS and CDR2 YFSETQ. The J segment lost 7 bases and the V segment lost 5 bases, leaving 9 bases of the junction unmatched. The CDR3 sequence is 15 residues long. For the CDR3, the DNA is TGCGCCAGCAGTATACAGGGGCCCCCAAATTCACCCCTCCACTTT. This sequence encodes CASSIQGPPNSPLHF.

The chain carries TRBV27 and TRBJ1-5; 9 nucleotides align to TRBD1. The CDR3 contains 15 residues. V gave up 5 bases and J gave up 4 bases; unmatched junction bases: 6. Germline-derived CDR1 and CDR2 are MNHEY and SMNVEV (reference sequence). CDR3 sequence reads: CASSPRDRVNQPQHF. DNA of the CDR3: TGTGCCAGCAGTCCCCGGGACAGGGTTAATCAGCCCCAGCATTTT.

This clone was seen only a few times. The CDR3 region is CASSPRIQLTGELFF. The CDR3 coding sequence is TGTGCCAGCAGCCCCCGAATCCAACTCACCGGGGAGCTGTTTTTT. The chain uses TRBV3-1 (or the pseudogene TRBV3-2) and TRBJ2-2; D unclear. Germline V gives CDR1 LGHDT, CDR2 YNNKEL (reference sequence). Trimming removed 4 bases from V and 4 bases from J, with 13 bases in between. CDR3 length: 15 residues.

This chain connects TRBV7-2 to TRBJ1-5, with a possible D match to TRBD1 (5 bases). The CDR3 loop spans 18 amino acids. V was shortened by 1 base and J by 3 bases, with 19 bases between the two germline ends. Germline loops: CDR1 SGHTA, CDR2 FQGNSA. The CDR3 loop reads CASSLVGGAGGANQPQHF. The CDR3 DNA is TGTGCCAGCAGCTTAGTTGGTGGGGCAGGCGGAGCCAATCAGCCCCAGCATTTT.

This chain uses TRBV7-2 with TRBJ2-7, with 10 bases that match TRBD2. This CDR3 spans 15 amino acids. CDR1 is SGHTA and CDR2 is FQGNSA in the germline V gene. The V segment lost 3 bases and the J segment 2 bases; nucleotides outside the gene matches: 4. The CDR3 nucleotides are TGTGCCAGCAGCTTTGACACTAGCGGGGCCTACGAGCAGTACTTC. This encodes CASSFDTSGAYEQYF. Based on the CDR3 plus reference TRBV7-2 and TRBJ2-7, the full variable domain is GAGVSQSPSNKVTEKGKDVELRCDPISGHTALYWYRQSLGQGLEFLIYFQGNSAPDKSGLPSDRFSAERTGGSVSTLTIQRTQQEDSAVYLCASSFDTSGAYEQYFGPGTRLTVT.

V gene TRBV10-3 combines with J gene TRBJ2-3; possible D gene TRBD2, 6 bases. This CDR3 region has 15 residues. Per germline, CDR1 ENHRY and CDR2 SYGVKD. The ends were cut back, 6 bases at V and 2 bases at J, with 15 bases in the middle. The CDR3 reads CAIRRGPSDTDTQYF. CDR3 DNA: TGTGCCATCAGGAGGGGTCCTAGCGACACAGATACGCAGTATTTT.